This TCR beta chain emerged from a study of cytomegalovirus exposure and HLA in healthy donors. Study summary: An earlier analysis found around 120 million unique TCR beta sequences from around 180 million T cells. An early release of data contained some 80 million unique TCRs, which came from HLA-typed donors.

The CDR3 has 15 residues. V dropped 0 bases and J dropped 6 bases, with 14 bases sitting between them. The V gene's germline CDR1 is MGHRA and CDR2 YSYEKL. This clone has only one observation. Antigen specificity is unknown. Other DNA sequences in this specimen translate into the identical CDR3. Study-wide points: For TCR beta chains, V- and J-gene trimming was later linked to a missense DCLRE1C variant. A few CMV-associated chains proved CMV antigen-specific in vitro.

Amplification used 60 Vbeta primers and 13 Jbeta primers. Sequencing used immunoSEQ multiplex PCR; TCRdb keeps in-frame clones, though not all of them. The table includes around 170,000 clones, approximately 84% detected once. The chain combines TRBV4-1 with TRBJ1-1; D is uncertain. Sequenced material: PBMCs. The receptor was derived from a woman aged 40 to 50 in good health and CMV-seropositive. This CDR3 is CASSQDWRVSAEAFF. The CDR3 DNA follows: TGCGCCAGCAGCCAAGATTGGCGGGTTTCGGCTGAAGCTTTCTTT.